The 14 T cell receptor beta chains in this list originate from one sample, sequenced in a study of blood T cell repertoires in COVID-19. Using immunoSEQ multiplex PCR, the repertoire was profiled, and TCRdb retains in-frame clones only, with some absent. This table has roughly 96,000 clones, 82% appearing once. The specimen was peripheral blood. Source of these receptors: a man older than 75 with acute or convalescent COVID-19.

The V and J genes are TRBV19 and TRBJ2-2, with TRBD1 matching over 9 bases. This CDR3 is 17 amino acids long. The trim removed 6 bases at V and 2 bases at J, leaving 10 bases unmatched. Germline V lookup: CDR1 LNHDA, CDR2 SQIVND (reference sequence). CDR3 DNA: TGTGCCAGTAGCCCCCTCAACAGGGGGCGTAACACCGGGGAGCTGTTTTTT. Its translation: CASSPLNRGRNTGELFF.

This sequence joins TRBV7-2 and TRBJ2-1; 8 bases line up with TRBD2. CDR3 length equals 19 residues. The ends lost 7 bases at V and 8 bases at J; junction bases unmatched: 25. Germline CDR1 and CDR2: SGHTA and FQGNSA. The CDR3 DNA sequence: TGTGCCAGCAACCCCAACTTTCAGGGAACTAGCGGTTCGTCCCATGAGCAGTTCTTC. The encoded protein is CASNPNFQGTSGSSHEQFF. Together with reference TRBV7-2 and TRBJ2-1, the CDR3 gives the full variable domain: GAGVSQSPSNKVTEKGKDVELRCDPISGHTALYWYRQSLGQGLEFLIYFQGNSAPDKSGLPSDRFSAERTGGSVSTLTIQRTQQEDSAVYLCASNPNFQGTSGSSHEQFFGPGTRLTVL.

The chain links TRBV6-1 to TRBJ2-2; 8 bases are a match to TRBD1. The CDR3 spans 16 residues. Germline assignment: CDR1 MNHNS and CDR2 SASEGT. Trimming cost V 4 bases and J 4 bases; bases outside gene matches: 8. The CDR3 loop is CASSVTGALITGELFF. CDR3 bases: TGTGCCAGCAGTGTGACAGGGGCCCTCATCACCGGGGAGCTGTTTTTT.

The chain joins TRBV20-1 to TRBJ2-1; D is unclear. The CDR3 has 11 residues. From germline, CDR1 is DFQATT and CDR2 SNEGSKA (reference sequence). V shed 5 bases and J shed 5 bases, with 7 bases lying between them. The CDR3 DNA is TGCAGTGCTCGTGGGCACAATGAGCAGTTCTTC. Translated: CSARGHNEQFF.

The chain combines TRBV30 with TRBJ1-1; TRBD1 aligns across 7 bases. CDR3 length: 13 amino acids. Trimming took 3 bases from V and 2 from J; bases not matched to a gene: 3. CDR1 and CDR2 from the germline V gene are GTSNPN and SVGIG (reference sequence). The DNA for the CDR3 is TGTGCCTGGAGCAGGGGGGACAACACTGAAGCTTTCTTT. Amino acids: CAWSRGDNTEAFF.

The rearrangement joins TRBV18 to TRBJ1-4; D not certain. Germline V gives CDR1 KGHSH, CDR2 LQKENI. The ends were cut back, 6 bases at V and 8 bases at J, with 13 bases in the middle. This CDR3 has 13 residues. The CDR3, as DNA: TGTGCCAGCTCTCGTCTCCCCGGGGAAAAACTGTTTTTT. It codes for CASSRLPGEKLFF.

The chain combines TRBV3-1 (or the pseudogene TRBV3-2) with TRBJ1-4, with D possibly being TRBD1 (5 bases). The CDR3 spans 18 residues. CDR1 is LGHDT, CDR2 YNNKEL, per germline (reference sequence). Deletions cut 3 bases from V and 3 bases from J, with 20 bases between. The CDR3 DNA is TGTGCCAGCAGCCAGGAGGGGACCTTTTTCGCAGCTAATGAAAAACTGTTTTTT. Its translation is CASSQEGTFFAANEKLFF.

The gene calls are TRBV7-2 and TRBJ1-1, with 7 bases fitting TRBD1. J gave up 2 bases and V 7 bases, and 7 bases lay outside the gene matches. The germline gives CDR1 SGHTA, CDR2 FQGNSA. The CDR3 covers 14 residues. The CDR3 coding sequence is TGTGCCAGCACCCTACAGGGGTATAACACTGAAGCTTTCTTT. Protein product: CASTLQGYNTEAFF.

The chain combines TRBV24-1 with TRBJ1-5; no clear D. The CDR3 spans 17 residues. The V end lost 2 bases, the J end lost 0 bases, and 13 bases lay between the germline ends. Germline V lookup: CDR1 KGHDR, CDR2 SFDVKD. CDR3 loop: CATSDSAGKYSNQPQHF. The CDR3 nucleotides are TGTGCCACCAGTGATTCGGCAGGAAAATATAGCAATCAGCCCCAGCATTTT.

This chain uses TRBV12-3 or TRBV12-4 with TRBJ2-5; D may be TRBD2 (5 bases). The V gene lost 1 base and the J gene lost 9 bases, with 12 bases spanning the gap. The CDR3 consists of 13 residues. The CDR3 DNA follows: TGTGCCAGCAGTTTAGACCTACGGAGGCCCCAGTACTTC. This sequence encodes CASSLDLRRPQYF.

The rearrangement uses TRBV6-5 and TRBJ2-1; 12 bases align to TRBD2. The CDR3 is 13 residues long. Looked up from germline, CDR1 is MNHEY and CDR2 is SVGAGI. Trimming took 0 bases from V and 15 from J; bases not matched to a gene: 3. Written as DNA, the CDR3 is TGTGCCAGCAGTTACTCAGGACTAGCGGGATTGTTCTTC. It encodes CASSYSGLAGLFF.

In this sample, this clone turned up a few times. The V call is TRBV5-1, the J call TRBJ1-1; 7 bases align to TRBD1. The J segment lost 1 base and the V segment lost 4 bases, leaving 10 bases of the junction unmatched. Germline V gene lookup returns CDR1 SGHRS and CDR2 YFSETQ. The CDR3 has 16 amino acids. The CDR3 spells CASSQGRTGENTEAFF. CDR3 DNA sequence: TGCGCCAGCAGCCAAGGGCGGACAGGAGAGAACACTGAAGCTTTCTTT.

This clone has a handful of counts. The chain links TRBV30 to TRBJ2-7; perhaps TRBD2 as D (5 bases). Trimming stripped 2 bases from V and 0 bases from J, with 20 bases between. The CDR3 length is 17 residues. Germline V gene data show CDR1 as GTSNPN and CDR2 as SVGIG (reference sequence). CDR3 sequence reads: CAWSSGPDFTFSYEQYF. The CDR3 nucleotides read TGTGCCTGGAGTAGCGGTCCGGATTTCACGTTCTCCTACGAGCAGTACTTC.

This clone is a singleton in its sample. The rearrangement uses TRBV29-1 and TRBJ2-7; TRBD1 matches 8 bases. With V trimmed by 6 bases and J by 6 bases, 10 bases remained unmatched. Germline CDR1 is SQVTM and CDR2 is ANQGSEA. The CDR3 extends over 13 amino acids. CDR3 amino acids: CSVSKDRVSEQYF. The CDR3 region has the DNA TGCAGCGTCAGCAAGGACAGGGTTAGCGAGCAGTACTTC.